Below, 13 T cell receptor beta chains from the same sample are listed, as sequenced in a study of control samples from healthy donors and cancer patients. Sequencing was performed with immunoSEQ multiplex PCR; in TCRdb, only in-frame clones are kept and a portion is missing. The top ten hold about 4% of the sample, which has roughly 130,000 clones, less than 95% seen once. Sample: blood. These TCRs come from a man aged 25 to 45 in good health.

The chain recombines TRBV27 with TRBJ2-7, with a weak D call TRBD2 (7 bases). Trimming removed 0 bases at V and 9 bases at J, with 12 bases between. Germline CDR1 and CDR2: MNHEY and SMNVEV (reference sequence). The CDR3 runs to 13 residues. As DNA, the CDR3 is TGTGCCAGCAGTTTATCGATCGGGGGGCGGCAGTACTTC. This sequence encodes CASSLSIGGRQYF.

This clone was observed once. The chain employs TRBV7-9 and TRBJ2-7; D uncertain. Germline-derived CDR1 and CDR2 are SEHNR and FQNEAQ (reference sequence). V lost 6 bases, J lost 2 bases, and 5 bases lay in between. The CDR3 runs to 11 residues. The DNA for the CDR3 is TGTGCCAGCAGTTCGCCCTACGAGCAGTACTTC. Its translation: CASSSPYEQYF.

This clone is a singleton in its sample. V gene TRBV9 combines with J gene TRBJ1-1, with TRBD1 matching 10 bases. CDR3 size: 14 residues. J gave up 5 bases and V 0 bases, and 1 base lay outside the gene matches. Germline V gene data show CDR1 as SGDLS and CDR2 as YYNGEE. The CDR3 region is CASSVEDRGTEAFF. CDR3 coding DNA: TGTGCCAGCAGCGTAGAGGACAGGGGGACTGAAGCTTTCTTT. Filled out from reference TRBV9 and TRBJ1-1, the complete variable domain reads DSGVTQTPKHLITATGQRVTLRCSPRSGDLSVYWYQQSLDQGLQFLIQYYNGEERAKGNILERFSAQQFPDLHSELNLSSLELGDSALYFCASSVEDRGTEAFFGQGTRLTVV.

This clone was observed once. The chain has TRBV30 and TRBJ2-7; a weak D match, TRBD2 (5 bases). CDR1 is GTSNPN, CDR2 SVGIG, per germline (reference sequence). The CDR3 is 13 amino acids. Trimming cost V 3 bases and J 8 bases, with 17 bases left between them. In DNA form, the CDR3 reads TGTGCCTGGAGCCCCCCGGGAACCAGACAGCAGTACTTC. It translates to CAWSPPGTRQQYF. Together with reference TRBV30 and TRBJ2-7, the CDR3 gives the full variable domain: SQTIHQWPATLVQPVGSPLSLECTVEGTSNPNLYWYRQAAGRGLQLLFYSVGIGQISSEVPQNLSASRPQDRQFILSSKKLLLSDSGFYLCAWSPPGTRQQYFGPGTRLTVT.

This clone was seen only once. Written as DNA, the CDR3 is TGTGCCAGCAGTTACTCCCCCAGGGGGCTTGGTGAAAAACTGTTTTTT. Translating gives CASSYSPRGLGEKLFF. This chain joins TRBV6-5 and TRBJ1-4, with TRBD1 identical over 8 bases. Germline V gives CDR1 MNHEY, CDR2 SVGAGI. The CDR3 has 16 amino acids. V lost 0 bases to trimming and J lost 7 bases; unmatched junction nucleotides: 7.

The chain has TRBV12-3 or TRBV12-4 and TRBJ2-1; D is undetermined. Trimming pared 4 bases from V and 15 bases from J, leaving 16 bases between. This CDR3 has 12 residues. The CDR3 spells CASSSPRQILFF. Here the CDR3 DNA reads TGTGCCAGCAGTTCCCCTCGACAAATACTGTTCTTC.

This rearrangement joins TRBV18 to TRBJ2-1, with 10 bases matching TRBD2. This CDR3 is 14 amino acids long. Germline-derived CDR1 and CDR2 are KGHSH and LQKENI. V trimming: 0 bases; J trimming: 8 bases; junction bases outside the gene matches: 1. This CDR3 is CASSPPGLAYEQFF. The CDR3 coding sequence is TGTGCCAGCTCACCACCGGGACTAGCGTATGAGCAGTTCTTC.

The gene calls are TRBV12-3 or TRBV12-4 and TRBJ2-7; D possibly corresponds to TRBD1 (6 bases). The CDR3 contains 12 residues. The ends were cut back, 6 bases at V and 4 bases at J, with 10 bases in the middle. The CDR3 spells CASSLRGYEQYF. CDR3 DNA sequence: TGTGCCAGCAGCCTTAGGGGGTACGAGCAGTACTTC.

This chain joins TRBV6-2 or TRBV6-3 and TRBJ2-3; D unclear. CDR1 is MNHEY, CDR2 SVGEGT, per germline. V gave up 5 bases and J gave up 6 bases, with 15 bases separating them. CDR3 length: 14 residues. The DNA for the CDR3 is TGTGCCAGCAGTCAACCCCGGGCTCGGGATACGCAGTATTTT. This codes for CASSQPRARDTQYF.

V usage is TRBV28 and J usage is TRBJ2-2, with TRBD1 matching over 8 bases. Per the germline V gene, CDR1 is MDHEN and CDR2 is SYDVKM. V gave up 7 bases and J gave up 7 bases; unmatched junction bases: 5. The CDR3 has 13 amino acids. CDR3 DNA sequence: TGTGCCAGCATCTCCAGGGGGCGCGGGGAGCTGTTTTTT. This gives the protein CASISRGRGELFF.

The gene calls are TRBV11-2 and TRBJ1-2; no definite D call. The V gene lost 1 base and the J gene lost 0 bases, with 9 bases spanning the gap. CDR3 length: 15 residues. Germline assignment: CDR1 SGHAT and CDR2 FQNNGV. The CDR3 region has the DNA TGTGCCAGCAGCTTAGGGCCAGCTACTAACTATGGCTACACCTTC. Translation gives CASSLGPATNYGYTF. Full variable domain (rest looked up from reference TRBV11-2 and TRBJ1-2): EAGVAQSPRYKIIEKRQSVAFWCNPISGHATLYWYQQILGQGPKLLIQFQNNGVVDDSQLPKDRFSAERLKGVDSTLKIQPAKLEDSAVYLCASSLGPATNYGYTFGSGTRLTVV.

The CDR3 DNA reads as TGTGCCAGCAGCTCCTCCGGACTTTACAATGAGCAGTTCTTC. Translation gives CASSSSGLYNEQFF. V and J are TRBV11-2 and TRBJ2-1, with D maybe TRBD2 (5 bases). V was pared by 4 bases and J by 4 bases, with 11 bases between. This CDR3 contains 14 residues. CDR1 is SGHAT, CDR2 FQNNGV, per germline.

The CDR3 is CASSESGGGADTQYF. The DNA for the CDR3 is TGTGCCAGCAGTGAATCGGGGGGTGGCGCAGATACGCAGTATTTT. V is TRBV6-1 and J is TRBJ2-3; 7 bases fit TRBD2. CDR3 size: 15 residues. J lost 4 bases, V lost 2 bases, and 6 bases had no gene match. Germline V gives CDR1 MNHNS, CDR2 SASEGT.